This T cell receptor beta chain was sequenced for a study of blood T cell repertoires in COVID-19. Trimming removed 3 bases at V and 1 base at J, with 18 bases between. Germline V gene lookup returns CDR1 LNHDA and CDR2 SQIVND (reference sequence). This CDR3 contains 17 residues. The data were produced by immunoSEQ multiplex PCR, yet TCRdb's version contains in-frame clones alone and is incomplete. The data hold about 490,000 clones, with 70% to 90% observed a single time. The V gene is TRBV19, the J gene TRBJ1-1, with D unclear. The clonotype was recovered from a human donor in a cohort sampled during active COVID-19. The sample comprised peripheral blood. CDR3 sequence: CASSMSTRQPQNTEAFF. The CDR3 DNA sequence: TGTGCCAGTAGTATGTCGACTCGCCAACCTCAGAACACTGAAGCTTTCTTT.